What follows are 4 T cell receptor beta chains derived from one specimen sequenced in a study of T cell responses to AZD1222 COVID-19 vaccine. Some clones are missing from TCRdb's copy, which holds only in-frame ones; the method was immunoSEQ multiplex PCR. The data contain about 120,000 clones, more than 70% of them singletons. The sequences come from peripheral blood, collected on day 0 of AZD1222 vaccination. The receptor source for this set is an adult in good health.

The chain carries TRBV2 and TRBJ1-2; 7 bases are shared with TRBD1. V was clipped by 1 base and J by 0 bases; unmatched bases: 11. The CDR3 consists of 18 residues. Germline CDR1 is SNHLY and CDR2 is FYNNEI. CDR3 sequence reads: CASSEDVLGQTTNYGYTF. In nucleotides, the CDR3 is TGTGCCAGCAGTGAAGATGTATTGGGACAGACAACTAACTATGGCTACACCTTC. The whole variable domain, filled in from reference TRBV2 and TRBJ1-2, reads EPEVTQTPSHQVTQMGQEVILRCVPISNHLYFYWYRQILGQKVEFLVSFYNNEISEKSEIFDDQFSVERPDGSNFTLKIRSTKLEDSAMYFCASSEDVLGQTTNYGYTFGSGTRLTVV.

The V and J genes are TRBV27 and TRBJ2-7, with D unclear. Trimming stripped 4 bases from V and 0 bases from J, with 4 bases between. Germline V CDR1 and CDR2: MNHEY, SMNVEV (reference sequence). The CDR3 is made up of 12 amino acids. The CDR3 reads CASSSHSYEQYF. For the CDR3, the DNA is TGTGCCAGCAGTTCACACTCCTACGAGCAGTACTTC.

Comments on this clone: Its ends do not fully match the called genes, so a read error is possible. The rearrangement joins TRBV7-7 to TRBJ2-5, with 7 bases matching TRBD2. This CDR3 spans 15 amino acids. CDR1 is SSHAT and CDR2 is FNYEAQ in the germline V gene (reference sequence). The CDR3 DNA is TGTGCTAGCAGCTTCACAAGCGGGGAGAAAGAGACCCAGTACTTC. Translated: CASSFTSGEKETQYF.

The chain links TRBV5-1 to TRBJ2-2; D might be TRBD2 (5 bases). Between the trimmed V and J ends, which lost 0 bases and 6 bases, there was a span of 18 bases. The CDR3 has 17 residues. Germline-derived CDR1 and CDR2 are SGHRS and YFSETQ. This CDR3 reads CASSLAPAGSIAGELFF. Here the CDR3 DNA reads TGCGCCAGCAGCTTGGCCCCGGCTGGGAGTATCGCCGGGGAGCTGTTTTTT.